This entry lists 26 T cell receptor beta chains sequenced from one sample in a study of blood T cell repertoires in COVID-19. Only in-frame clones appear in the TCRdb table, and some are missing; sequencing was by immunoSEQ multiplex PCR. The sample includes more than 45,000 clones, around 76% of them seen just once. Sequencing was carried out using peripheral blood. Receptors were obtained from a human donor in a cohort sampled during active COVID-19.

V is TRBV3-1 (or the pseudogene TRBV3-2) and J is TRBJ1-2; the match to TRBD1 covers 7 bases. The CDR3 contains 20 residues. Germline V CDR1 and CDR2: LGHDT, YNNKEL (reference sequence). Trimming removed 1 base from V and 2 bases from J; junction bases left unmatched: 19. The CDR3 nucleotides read TGTGCCAGCAGCCAAGCTTTGGGGGGACAGCTAACTTCGATGAACTATGGCTACACCTTC. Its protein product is CASSQALGGQLTSMNYGYTF.

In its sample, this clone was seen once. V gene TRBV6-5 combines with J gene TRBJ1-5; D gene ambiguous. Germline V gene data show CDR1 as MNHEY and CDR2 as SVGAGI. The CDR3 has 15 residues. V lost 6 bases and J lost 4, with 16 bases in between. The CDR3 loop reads CASSLGAQRNQPQHF. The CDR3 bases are TGTGCCAGCAGCCTCGGCGCCCAGCGGAATCAGCCCCAGCATTTT.

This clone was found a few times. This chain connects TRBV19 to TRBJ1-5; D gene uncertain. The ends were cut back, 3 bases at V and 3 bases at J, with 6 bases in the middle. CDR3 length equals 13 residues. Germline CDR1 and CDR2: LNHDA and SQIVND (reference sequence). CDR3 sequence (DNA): TGTGCCAGTAGTATGGCCATCAATCAGCCCCAGCATTTT. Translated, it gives CASSMAINQPQHF. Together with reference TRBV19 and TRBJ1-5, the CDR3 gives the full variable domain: DGGITQSPKYLFRKEGQNVTLSCEQNLNHDAMYWYRQDPGQGLRLIYYSQIVNDFQKGDIAEGYSVSREKKESFPLTVTSAQKNPTAFYLCASSMAINQPQHFGDGTRLSIL.

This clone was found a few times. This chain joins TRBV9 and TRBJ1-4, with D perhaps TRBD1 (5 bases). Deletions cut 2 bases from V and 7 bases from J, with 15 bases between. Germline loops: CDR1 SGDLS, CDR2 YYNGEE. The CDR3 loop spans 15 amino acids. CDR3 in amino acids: CASSVVDGGGEKLFF. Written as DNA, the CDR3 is TGTGCCAGCAGCGTCGTGGACGGGGGAGGTGAAAAACTGTTTTTT.

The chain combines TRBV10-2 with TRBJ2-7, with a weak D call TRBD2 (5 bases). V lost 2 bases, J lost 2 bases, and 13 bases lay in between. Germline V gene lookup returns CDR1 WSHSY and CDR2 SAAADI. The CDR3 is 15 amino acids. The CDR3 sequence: CASSEAPDGTYEQYF. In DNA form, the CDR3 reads TGCGCCAGCAGTGAGGCCCCGGACGGGACCTACGAGCAGTACTTC.

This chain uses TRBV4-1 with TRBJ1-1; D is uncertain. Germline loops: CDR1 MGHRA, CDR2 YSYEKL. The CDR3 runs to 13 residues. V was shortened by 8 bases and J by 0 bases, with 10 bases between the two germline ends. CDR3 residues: CASLGSLNTEAFF. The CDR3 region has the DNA TGCGCCAGCTTGGGTAGCTTGAACACTGAAGCTTTCTTT.

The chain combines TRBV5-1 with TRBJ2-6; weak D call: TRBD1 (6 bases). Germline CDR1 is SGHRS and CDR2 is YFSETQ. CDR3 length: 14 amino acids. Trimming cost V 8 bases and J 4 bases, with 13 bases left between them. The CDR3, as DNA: TGCGCCAGTACACAGGGAACCGGGGCCAACGTCCTGACTTTC. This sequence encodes CASTQGTGANVLTF.

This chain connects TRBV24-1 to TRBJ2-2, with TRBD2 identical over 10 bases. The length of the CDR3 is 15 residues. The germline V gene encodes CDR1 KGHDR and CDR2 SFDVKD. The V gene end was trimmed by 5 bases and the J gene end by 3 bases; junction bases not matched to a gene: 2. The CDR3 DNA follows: TGTGCCACCAGTGCCCTAGCGGGGGACACCGGGGAGCTGTTTTTT. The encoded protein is CATSALAGDTGELFF.

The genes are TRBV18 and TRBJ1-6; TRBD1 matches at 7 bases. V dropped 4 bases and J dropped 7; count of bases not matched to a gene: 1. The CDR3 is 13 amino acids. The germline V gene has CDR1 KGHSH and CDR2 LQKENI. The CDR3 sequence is CASSLQGNSPLHF. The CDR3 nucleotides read TGTGCCAGCTCACTACAGGGGAATTCACCCCTCCACTTT.

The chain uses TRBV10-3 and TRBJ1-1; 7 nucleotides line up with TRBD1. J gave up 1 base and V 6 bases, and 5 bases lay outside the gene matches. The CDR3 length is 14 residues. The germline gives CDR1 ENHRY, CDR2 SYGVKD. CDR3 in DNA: TGTGCCATCAGGCGGGACAGATCGAACACTGAAGCTTTCTTT. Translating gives CAIRRDRSNTEAFF.

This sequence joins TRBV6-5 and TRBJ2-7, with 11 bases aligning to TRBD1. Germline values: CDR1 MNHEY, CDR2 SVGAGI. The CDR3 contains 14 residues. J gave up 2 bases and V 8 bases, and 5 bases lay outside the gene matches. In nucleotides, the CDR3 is TGTGCCAGCTCCGGGACAGGGGGAACCTACGAGCAGTACTTC. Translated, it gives CASSGTGGTYEQYF.

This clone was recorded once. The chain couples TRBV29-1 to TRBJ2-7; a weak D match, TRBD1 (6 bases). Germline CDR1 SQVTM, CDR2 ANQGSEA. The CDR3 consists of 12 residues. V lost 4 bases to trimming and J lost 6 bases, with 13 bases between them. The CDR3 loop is CSVGAGVSEQYF. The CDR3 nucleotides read TGCAGCGTTGGTGCAGGGGTCAGCGAGCAGTACTTC.

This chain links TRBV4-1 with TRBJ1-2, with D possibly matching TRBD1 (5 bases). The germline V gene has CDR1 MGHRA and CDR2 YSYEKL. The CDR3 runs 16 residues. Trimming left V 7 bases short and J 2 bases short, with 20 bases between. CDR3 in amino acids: CASNPRDRGLNYGYTF. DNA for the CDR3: TGCGCCAGCAACCCCCGAGACAGAGGATTAAACTATGGCTACACCTTC.

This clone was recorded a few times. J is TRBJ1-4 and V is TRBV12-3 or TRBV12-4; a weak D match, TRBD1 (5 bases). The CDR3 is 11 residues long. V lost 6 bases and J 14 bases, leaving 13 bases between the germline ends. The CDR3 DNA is TGTGCCAGCAGCCAGGGCGGTTCGCTGTTTTTT. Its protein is CASSQGGSLFF.

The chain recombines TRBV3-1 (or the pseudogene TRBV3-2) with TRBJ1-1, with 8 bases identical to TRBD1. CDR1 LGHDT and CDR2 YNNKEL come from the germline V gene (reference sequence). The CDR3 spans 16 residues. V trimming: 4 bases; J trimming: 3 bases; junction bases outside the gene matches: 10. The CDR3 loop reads CASSRRHRGSDTEAFF. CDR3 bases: TGTGCCAGCAGCCGTCGACACAGGGGGTCGGACACTGAAGCTTTCTTT.

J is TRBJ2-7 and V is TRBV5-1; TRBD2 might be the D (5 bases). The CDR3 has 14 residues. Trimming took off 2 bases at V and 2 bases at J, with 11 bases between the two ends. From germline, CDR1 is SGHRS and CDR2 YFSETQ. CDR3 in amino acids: CASSFGLGPYEQYF. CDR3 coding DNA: TGCGCCAGCAGCTTCGGACTCGGGCCCTACGAGCAGTACTTC.

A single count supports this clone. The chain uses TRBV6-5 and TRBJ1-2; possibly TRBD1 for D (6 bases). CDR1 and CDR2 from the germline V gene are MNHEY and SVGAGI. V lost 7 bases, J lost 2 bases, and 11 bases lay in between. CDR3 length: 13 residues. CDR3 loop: CASNPGENYGYTF. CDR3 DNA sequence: TGTGCCAGCAATCCAGGGGAAAACTATGGCTACACCTTC.

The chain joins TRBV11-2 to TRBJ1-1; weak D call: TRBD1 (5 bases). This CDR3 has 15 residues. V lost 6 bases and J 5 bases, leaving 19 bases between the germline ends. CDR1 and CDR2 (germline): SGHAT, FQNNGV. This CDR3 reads CASRSSLPGITEAFF. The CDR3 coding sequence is TGTGCCAGCAGATCCTCTTTGCCAGGGATTACTGAAGCTTTCTTT.

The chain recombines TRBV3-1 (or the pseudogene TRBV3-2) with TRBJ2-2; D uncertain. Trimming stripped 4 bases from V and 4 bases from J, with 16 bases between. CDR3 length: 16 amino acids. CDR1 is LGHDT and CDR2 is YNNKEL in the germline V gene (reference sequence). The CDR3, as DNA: TGTGCCAGCAGCCTTTTCCAATCTACCCGCACCGGGGAGCTGTTTTTT. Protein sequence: CASSLFQSTRTGELFF.

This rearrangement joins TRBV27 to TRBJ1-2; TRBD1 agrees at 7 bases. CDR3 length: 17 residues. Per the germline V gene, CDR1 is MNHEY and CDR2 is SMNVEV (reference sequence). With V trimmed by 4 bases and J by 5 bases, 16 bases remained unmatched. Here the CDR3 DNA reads TGTGCCAGCAGTTCCCTTTCTAGTGGACAGGCGACGTATGGCTACACCTTC. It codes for CASSSLSSGQATYGYTF.

DNA for the CDR3: TGTGCCAGAAGCTGGGCCCTCTGGCAGTACTTC. Translation gives CARSWALWQYF. The V call is TRBV5-3, the J call TRBJ2-7, with no clear D. Being an ORF, TRBV5-3 has a function that is uncertain. The CDR3 length is 11 residues. The germline V and J ends were trimmed by 3 bases and 9 bases, with 10 bases remaining between them.

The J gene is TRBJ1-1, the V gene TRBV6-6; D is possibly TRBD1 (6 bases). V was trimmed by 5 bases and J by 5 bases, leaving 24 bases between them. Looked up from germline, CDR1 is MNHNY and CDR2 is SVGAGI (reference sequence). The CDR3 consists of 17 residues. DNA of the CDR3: TGTGCCAGCAGTCCCCTCGGGCGGGGGGGCGCAAGGACTGAAGCTTTCTTT. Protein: CASSPLGRGGARTEAFF.

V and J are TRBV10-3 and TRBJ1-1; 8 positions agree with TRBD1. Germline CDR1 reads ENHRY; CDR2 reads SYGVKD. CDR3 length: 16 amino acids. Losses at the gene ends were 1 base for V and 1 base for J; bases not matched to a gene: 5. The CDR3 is CAISEYQDRANTEAFF. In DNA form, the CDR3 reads TGTGCCATCAGTGAGTACCAGGACAGGGCGAACACTGAAGCTTTCTTT.

The CDR3 DNA reads TGTGCCAGCAGCTTAAACGGCATGGGCGATGAGCAGTTCTTC. It translates to CASSLNGMGDEQFF. V and J are TRBV11-3 and TRBJ2-1, with unresolved D. V was shortened by 2 bases and J by 8 bases, with 13 bases between the two germline ends. Looked up from germline, CDR1 is SGHNT and CDR2 is YENEEA. This CDR3 comprises 14 residues.

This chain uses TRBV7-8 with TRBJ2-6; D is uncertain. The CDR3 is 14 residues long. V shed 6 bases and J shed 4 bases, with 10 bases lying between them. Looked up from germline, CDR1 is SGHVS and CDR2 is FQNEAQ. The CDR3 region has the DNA TGTGCCAGCAGAAAGACGAGGGGGGCCAACGTCCTGACTTTC. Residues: CASRKTRGANVLTF.

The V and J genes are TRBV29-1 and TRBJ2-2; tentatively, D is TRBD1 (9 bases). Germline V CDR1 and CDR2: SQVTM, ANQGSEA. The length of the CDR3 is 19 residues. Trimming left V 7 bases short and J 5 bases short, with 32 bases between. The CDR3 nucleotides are TGCAGCGGAAAACAGGGGGCAAGTCCAGCGGGGGTAGAAACCGGGGAGCTGTTTTTT. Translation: CSGKQGASPAGVETGELFF.